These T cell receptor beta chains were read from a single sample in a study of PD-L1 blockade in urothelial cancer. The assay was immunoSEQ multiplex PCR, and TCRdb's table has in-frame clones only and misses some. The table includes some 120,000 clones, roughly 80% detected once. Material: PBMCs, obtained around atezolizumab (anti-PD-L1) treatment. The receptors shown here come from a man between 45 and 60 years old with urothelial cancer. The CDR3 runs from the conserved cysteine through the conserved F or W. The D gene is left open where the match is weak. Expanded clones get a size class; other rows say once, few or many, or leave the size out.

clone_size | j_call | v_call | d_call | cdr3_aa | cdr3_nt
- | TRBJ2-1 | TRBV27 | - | CASSVAAGAPNEQFF | TGTGCCAGCAGTGTAGCGGCCGGAGCCCCCAATGAGCAGTTCTTC
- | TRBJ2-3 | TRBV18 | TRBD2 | CASSPPKLAGGGDTQYF | TGTGCCAGCTCACCACCAAAACTAGCGGGTGGCGGAGATACGCAGTATTTT
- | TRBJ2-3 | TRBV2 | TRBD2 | CASSEVPGLAGRNTQYF | TGTGCCAGCAGCGAGGTCCCGGGACTAGCGGGAAGGAATACGCAGTATTTT
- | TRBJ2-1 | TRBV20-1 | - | CSARSDNEQFF | TGCAGTGCTAGATCTGACAATGAGCAGTTCTTC
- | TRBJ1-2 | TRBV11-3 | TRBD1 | CASSKGQPRNGYTF | TGTGCCAGCAGTAAGGGACAGCCCCGCAATGGCTACACCTTC
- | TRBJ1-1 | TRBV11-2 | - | CASSPRTNTEAFF | TGTGCCAGCAGCCCGCGTACGAACACTGAAGCTTTCTTT
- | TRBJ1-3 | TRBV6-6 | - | CASSYGHPSSGNTIYF | TGTGCCAGCAGTTATGGACACCCGAGCTCTGGAAACACCATATATTTT
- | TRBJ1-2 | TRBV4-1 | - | CASSHAGQSYGYTF | TGCGCCAGCAGCCACGCCGGACAGAGCTATGGCTACACCTTC
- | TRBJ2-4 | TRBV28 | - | CATRSEDINIQYF | TGTGCCACCCGTTCCGAGGACATAAACATTCAGTACTTC
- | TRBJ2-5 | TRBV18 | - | CASSPLIYSQETQYF | TGTGCCAGCTCACCATTGATATACAGTCAAGAGACCCAGTACTTC
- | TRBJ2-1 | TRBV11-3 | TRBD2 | CASRQSGSGDEQFF | TGTGCCAGCAGACAAAGCGGGAGTGGGGATGAGCAGTTCTTC
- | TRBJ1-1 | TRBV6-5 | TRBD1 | CASSYWDSRDGAFF | TGTGCCAGCAGTTACTGGGACAGCCGGGATGGAGCTTTCTTT
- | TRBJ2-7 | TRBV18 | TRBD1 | CASSRIGQGGFYEQYF | TGTGCCAGCTCACGGATCGGACAGGGAGGTTTCTACGAGCAGTACTTC
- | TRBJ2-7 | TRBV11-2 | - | CASRPPGVAYEQYF | TGTGCCAGCAGGCCCCCGGGAGTCGCCTACGAGCAGTACTTC
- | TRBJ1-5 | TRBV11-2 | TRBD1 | CASSLGQGGQPQHF | TGTGCCAGCAGCTTGGGACAGGGCGGTCAGCCCCAGCATTTT
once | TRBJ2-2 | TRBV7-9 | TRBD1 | CASSYYGQGIYTGELFF | TGTGCCAGCAGTTACTATGGACAGGGAATTTACACCGGGGAGCTGTTTTTT
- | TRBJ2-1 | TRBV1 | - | CTSTRSPALAVYNEQFF | TGCACCAGCACCAGGTCCCCCGCACTAGCGGTCTACAATGAGCAGTTCTTC
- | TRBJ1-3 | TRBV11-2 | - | CASSLLGGNTIYF | TGTGCCAGCAGCTTACTAGGTGGCAACACCATATATTTT
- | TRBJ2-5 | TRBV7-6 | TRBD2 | CASSQTSGRAKETQYF | TGTGCCAGCAGCCAGACTAGCGGGAGGGCGAAAGAGACCCAGTACTTC
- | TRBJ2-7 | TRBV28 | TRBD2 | CASSSPGTSGYEQYF | TGTGCCAGCAGTTCGCCCGGGACTAGCGGCTACGAGCAGTACTTC
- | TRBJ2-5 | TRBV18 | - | CASSPTVQETQYF | TGTGCCAGCTCACCGACAGTCCAAGAGACCCAGTACTTC
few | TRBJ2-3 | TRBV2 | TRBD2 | CASSEAGGPTDTQYF | TGTGCCAGCAGTGAAGCGGGAGGGCCGACAGATACGCAGTATTTT
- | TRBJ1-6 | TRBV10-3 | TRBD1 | CAISEWGQGEISPLHF | TGTGCCATCAGTGAGTGGGGACAGGGGGAAATTTCACCCCTCCACTTT
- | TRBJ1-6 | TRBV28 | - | CASSFVLGNSPLHF | TGTGCCAGCAGTTTCGTCCTTGGCAATTCACCCCTCCACTTT
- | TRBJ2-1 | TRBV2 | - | CASTQGGGMREQFF | TGTGCCAGCACCCAGGGAGGAGGGATGCGTGAGCAGTTCTTC
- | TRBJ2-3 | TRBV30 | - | CAWSVTVNTDTQYF | TGTGCCTGGAGTGTAACTGTAAACACAGATACGCAGTATTTT
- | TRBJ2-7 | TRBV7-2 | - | CASRKTGTVEQYF | TGTGCCAGCAGAAAGACAGGCACGGTCGAGCAGTACTTC
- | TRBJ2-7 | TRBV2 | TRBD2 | CASKFYGGRLSYEQYF | TGTGCCAGCAAATTTTACGGCGGGAGACTCTCCTACGAGCAGTACTTC
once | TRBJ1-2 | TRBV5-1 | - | CASSSRGAGGYTF | TGCGCCAGCAGCTCGAGGGGAGCGGGAGGCTACACCTTC
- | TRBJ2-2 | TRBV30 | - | CAWQGTGELFF | TGTGCCTGGCAGGGTACCGGGGAGCTGTTTTTT
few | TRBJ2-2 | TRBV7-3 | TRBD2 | CAVAGENTGELFF | TGTGCCGTTGCGGGAGAGAACACCGGGGAGCTGTTTTTT
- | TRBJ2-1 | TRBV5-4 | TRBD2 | CASSLGLAGLSSYNEQFF | TGTGCCAGCAGCTTGGGTCTAGCGGGCCTGAGCTCCTACAATGAGCAGTTCTTC
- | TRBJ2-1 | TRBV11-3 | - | CASSPRSGLASYNEQFF | TGTGCCAGCAGCCCTAGGAGTGGGCTAGCGTCCTACAATGAGCAGTTCTTC
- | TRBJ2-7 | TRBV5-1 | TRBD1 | CASSQPGTGGVSAYEQYF | TGCGCCAGCAGCCAACCTGGAACAGGGGGAGTGTCAGCCTACGAGCAGTACTTC